These 25 T cell receptor beta chains originate from one sample sequenced in a study of molecular identifiers for immune sequencing clone quantification. TCRdb itself ran the PCR reads through MiXCR, one entry per CDR3 protein. The sample holds 88,000 or so distinct CDR3 sequences, roughly 23% seen once. The sequenced sample was naive CD8+ T cells from blood, with Jurkat cell RNA spiked in. Described subset: FACS-sorted CD8+CD4-CCR7+CD45RA+ naive T cells. The receptors shown here come from a human donor in good health. Some libraries in this study had Jurkat cell RNA spiked in.

Only a few counts were recorded for this clonotype. The rearrangement joins TRBV7-9 to TRBJ2-5, with 12 bases matching TRBD2. The CDR3 is made up of 16 amino acids. Germline V gene sequence: CDR1 SEHNR, CDR2 FQNEAQ (reference sequence). The ends lost 3 bases at V and 2 bases at J; junction bases unmatched: 4. CDR3 in amino acids: CASSFLTSGGQETQYF. CDR3 DNA: TGTGCCAGCAGCTTCTTGACTAGCGGGGGACAAGAGACCCAGTACTTC.

This clonotype showed up many times. V is TRBV20-1 and J is TRBJ1-4, with unresolved D. The CDR3 is 11 residues long. V was trimmed by 4 bases and J by 7 bases, leaving 7 bases between them. The germline gives CDR1 DFQATT, CDR2 SNEGSKA (reference sequence). CDR3 coding DNA: TGCAGTGCTAAAAAGGTTGAAAAACTGTTTTTT. It translates to CSAKKVEKLFF.

The sample holds many counts of this clonotype. The V gene is TRBV30, the J gene TRBJ1-5, with TRBD1 matching 9 bases. The V gene end was trimmed by 7 bases and the J gene end by 1 base; junction bases not matched to a gene: 8. This CDR3 contains 15 residues. From germline, CDR1 is GTSNPN and CDR2 SVGIG (reference sequence). CDR3 loop: CAFGQGRGSNQPQHF. The DNA of the CDR3 is TGTGCCTTTGGACAGGGGAGGGGGAGCAATCAGCCCCAGCATTTT.

This chain joins TRBV28 and TRBJ1-5; weak D call: TRBD1 (5 bases). Germline CDR1 and CDR2: MDHEN and SYDVKM. The CDR3 sequence is 15 residues long. The V gene lost 6 bases and the J gene lost 7 bases, with 19 bases spanning the gap. The DNA for the CDR3 is TGTGCCAGCAGCCCCGCTCACGGGGGGTTCCAGCCCCAGCATTTT. Translation: CASSPAHGGFQPQHF.

This clonotype has ten or more counts. The gene calls are TRBV7-6 and TRBJ2-7; 10 nucleotides match TRBD2. The V gene's germline CDR1 is SGHVS and CDR2 FNYEAQ. J was trimmed by 3 bases and V by 7 bases; bases with no gene match: 6. CDR3 size: 14 residues. The CDR3 DNA reads as TGTGCCAGCACCCCCCTAGCGGGAGTCTACGAGCAGTACTTC. It specifies CASTPLAGVYEQYF.

This clonotype was seen many times. CDR3 coding DNA: TGCAGTGCCCGGGACAGGGGGCGCGAGCAGTACTTC. Translated: CSARDRGREQYF. The genes are TRBV20-1 and TRBJ2-7; 12 nucleotides align to TRBD1. The CDR3 loop spans 12 amino acids. The germline gives CDR1 DFQATT, CDR2 SNEGSKA (reference sequence). Trimming took 6 bases from V and 6 from J; bases not matched to a gene: 3.

This clonotype was observed many times. J is TRBJ2-2 and V is TRBV20-1; D possibly corresponds to TRBD1 (5 bases). CDR1 and CDR2 (germline): DFQATT, SNEGSKA (reference sequence). The V end was cut by 0 bases, the J end by 3 bases, with 11 bases between. This CDR3 region has 15 residues. The CDR3 sequence is CSARDILGDTGELFF. For the CDR3, the DNA is TGCAGTGCTAGAGATATCCTAGGGGACACCGGGGAGCTGTTTTTT.

This clonotype showed up many times. The chain links TRBV19 to TRBJ2-2; no reliable D call. Looked up from germline, CDR1 is LNHDA and CDR2 is SQIVND (reference sequence). This CDR3 has 12 amino acids. V was shortened by 5 bases and J by 4 bases, with 5 bases between the two germline ends. CDR3 loop: CASSWATGELFF. The DNA for the CDR3 is TGTGCCAGTAGTTGGGCCACCGGGGAGCTGTTTTTT.

This clonotype has a count of ten or more. The CDR3 here is CASALGHNSYEQYF. The CDR3 DNA follows: TGTGCTAGTGCCCTCGGGCATAACTCCTACGAGCAGTACTTC. The chain links TRBV12-5 to TRBJ2-7; no clear D. This CDR3 comprises 14 residues. Germline-derived CDR1 and CDR2 are LGHNT and FRNRAP. Deletions cut 7 bases from V and 0 bases from J, with 13 bases between. Full variable domain (outside the CDR3, taken from reference TRBV12-5 and TRBJ2-7): DARVTQTPRHKVTEMGQEVTMRCQPILGHNTVFWYRQTMMQGLELLAYFRNRAPLDDSGMPKDRFSAEMPDATLATLKIQPSEPRDSAVYFCASALGHNSYEQYFGPGTRLTVT.

The CDR3 coding sequence is TGCGCCAGCAGCCAAGACAGGGGGAACTCCTACGAGCAGTACTTC. This codes for CASSQDRGNSYEQYF. The J gene is TRBJ2-7, the V gene TRBV4-3; 7 bases line up with TRBD1. V dropped 0 bases and J dropped 0; count of bases not matched to a gene: 2. This CDR3 region has 15 residues. Germline CDR1 reads LGHNA; CDR2 reads YSLEER.

Only a few counts were recorded for this clonotype. This chain uses TRBV6-2 or TRBV6-3 with TRBJ2-7; 7 nucleotides agree with TRBD1. The germline V gene encodes CDR1 MNHEY and CDR2 SVGEGT. The CDR3 runs 14 residues. V lost 5 bases and J lost 3; bases outside the gene matches: 7. The CDR3 spells CASSRQGWIYEQYF. CDR3 in DNA: TGTGCCAGCAGTAGACAGGGTTGGATCTACGAGCAGTACTTC.

This clonotype was observed a few times. The rearrangement links TRBV12-3 or TRBV12-4 to TRBJ2-1, with TRBD2 as a possible D gene (5 bases). The V end lost 3 bases, the J end lost 6 bases, and 9 bases lay between the germline ends. The CDR3 is made up of 13 amino acids. The CDR3 sequence is CASSFLAPNEQFF. For the CDR3, the DNA is TGTGCCAGCAGTTTTCTAGCCCCCAATGAGCAGTTCTTC.

This clonotype has ten or more counts. The rearrangement uses TRBV28 and TRBJ2-3, with a possible D match to TRBD2 (5 bases). Germline-derived CDR1 and CDR2 are MDHEN and SYDVKM. The CDR3 has 21 residues. The V end was cut by 6 bases, the J end by 1 base, with 32 bases between. The CDR3 DNA reads TGTGCCAGCAGGTCCCGTTCGGTGGGAGTAAATAAATGGGGTGGCACAGATACGCAGTATTTT. Amino acids: CASRSRSVGVNKWGGTDTQYF.

This clonotype was detected many times. J is TRBJ2-3 and V is TRBV6-6; 9 nucleotides line up with TRBD1. Germline CDR1 is MNHNY and CDR2 is SVGAGI (reference sequence). V trimming: 7 bases; J trimming: 4 bases; junction bases outside the gene matches: 9. CDR3 length equals 15 residues. CDR3 residues: CASTAGTGTADTQYF. The CDR3 DNA follows: TGTGCCAGCACCGCCGGGACAGGGACGGCAGATACGCAGTATTTT.

Comment on this clonotype: Because the CDR3 is missing its conserved closing phenylalanine or tryptophan, this is likely a read error. The chain uses TRBV6-5 and TRBJ2-7; a possible D gene is TRBD2 (5 bases). Germline values: CDR1 MNHEY, CDR2 SVGAGI. V shed 5 bases and J shed 3 bases, with 17 bases lying between them. The CDR3 consists of 15 residues. The CDR3 spells CASSEGFMGDYEQYL. CDR3 nucleotide sequence: TGTGCCAGCAGTGAAGGTTTCATGGGAGACTACGAGCAGTACCTC.

This clonotype was detected ten times or more. This sequence joins TRBV7-9 and TRBJ2-3; 8 positions agree with TRBD1. Trimming cost V 5 bases and J 5 bases; bases outside gene matches: 6. This CDR3 comprises 14 residues. Germline V gives CDR1 SEHNR, CDR2 FQNEAQ (reference sequence). Written as DNA, the CDR3 is TGTGCCAGCAGCCCTGGACAGGGTGTAGATACGCAGTATTTT. It yields the protein CASSPGQGVDTQYF. Full variable domain (remainder filled in from reference TRBV7-9 and TRBJ2-3): DTGVSQNPRHKITKRGQNVTFRCDPISEHNRLYWYRQTLGQGPEFLTYFQNEAQLEKSRLLSDRFSAERPKGSFSTLEIQRTEQGDSAMYLCASSPGQGVDTQYFGPGTRLTVL.

Only one count was recorded for this clonotype. A much bigger clone sits one base away, suggesting this may be a read error. J is TRBJ1-1 and V is TRBV5-3; D might be TRBD1 (5 bases). TRBV5-3 is known as an ORF, though its function is uncertain. The CDR3 runs 13 residues. The DNA of the CDR3 is TGTGCCAGCAGCCGCCGGGACGGCACTGGAGCTTTCTTT. This codes for CASSRRDGTGAFF.

The chain combines TRBV7-9 with TRBJ2-1, with D tentatively TRBD2 (5 bases). V was pared by 7 bases and J by 3 bases, with 10 bases between. The CDR3 runs 13 residues. Germline CDR1 SEHNR, CDR2 FQNEAQ (reference sequence). CDR3: CASNRTSYNEQFF. The CDR3 region has the DNA TGTGCCAGCAACCGTACTAGCTACAATGAGCAGTTCTTC.

This clonotype occurred many times. The chain is built from TRBV7-3 and TRBJ2-3; no firm D call. Germline V CDR1 and CDR2: SGHTA, FQGTGA. Trimming shortened V by 5 bases and J by 3 bases, and 12 bases separated the two germline ends. The CDR3 consists of 14 residues. The CDR3 protein is CASSKPSQTDTQYF. The CDR3 DNA follows: TGTGCCAGCAGCAAACCCTCTCAAACAGATACGCAGTATTTT.

This clonotype was recorded many times. This CDR3 reads CSVEDGGPVNIQYF. Here the CDR3 DNA reads TGCAGCGTTGAAGACGGGGGGCCCGTAAACATTCAGTACTTC. The chain uses TRBV29-1 and TRBJ2-4; maybe TRBD2 (7 bases). Germline V gene sequence: CDR1 SQVTM, CDR2 ANQGSEA. This CDR3 has 14 residues. V lost 0 bases and J 6 bases, leaving 12 bases between the germline ends. Full variable domain (outside the CDR3, taken from reference TRBV29-1 and TRBJ2-4): SAVISQKPSRDICQRGTSLTIQCQVDSQVTMMFWYRQQPGQSLTLIATANQGSEATYESGFVIDKFPISRPNLTFSTLTVSNMSPEDSSIYLCSVEDGGPVNIQYFGAGTRLSVL.

The chain has TRBV7-6 and TRBJ2-7, with 9 bases fitting TRBD1. The germline CDR1 and CDR2 sequences are SGHVS and FNYEAQ. This CDR3 has 17 residues. V gave up 0 bases and J gave up 0 bases; unmatched junction bases: 6. CDR3 DNA: TGTGCCAGCAGCTTAGCCGGGACAGGGAGCTCCTCCTACGAGCAGTACTTC. It encodes CASSLAGTGSSSYEQYF.

This clonotype was detected only a few times. An end of the junction does not agree with germline; a read error may underlie this. The CDR3 spells CSVEDAAYINPRGDSQYF. The CDR3 nucleotides are TGCAGCGTTGAAGACGCGGCGTACATAAACCCACGGGGAGATTCGCAGTATTTT. This chain joins TRBV29-1 and TRBJ2-3; a possible D gene is TRBD2 (5 bases). This CDR3 is 18 amino acids long. The germline V gene encodes CDR1 SQVTM and CDR2 ANQGSEA.

By its share, this clonotype is medium-sized (0.01 to 0.1%). V is TRBV7-9 and J is TRBJ2-7; D gene uncertain. Per germline, CDR1 SEHNR and CDR2 FQNEAQ (reference sequence). The V end lost 5 bases, the J end lost 3 bases, and 5 bases lay between the germline ends. CDR3 length: 11 residues. Here the CDR3 reads CASSPGYEQYF. In nucleotides, the CDR3 is TGTGCCAGCAGCCCTGGCTACGAGCAGTACTTC.

In the case of this clonotype: An end of the junction differs from the germline gene, which may be a read error. J is TRBJ2-2 and V is TRBV28; D might be TRBD1 (5 bases). The CDR3 sequence is 16 residues long. Germline values: CDR1 MDHEN, CDR2 SYDVKM. The CDR3 loop reads CAGSLGAGNWAGELFF. The CDR3 nucleotides are TGTGCCGGCAGTTTAGGGGCAGGGAATTGGGCCGGGGAGCTGTTTTTT.

This clonotype came up many times. V usage is TRBV25-1 and J usage is TRBJ1-2, with no clear D. CDR3 length equals 11 residues. V dropped 3 bases and J dropped 8 bases, with 7 bases sitting between them. CDR1 is MGHDK, CDR2 SYGVNS, per germline. CDR3 nucleotide sequence: TGTGCCAGCAGTGATGCTGGCGGCTACACCTTC. It translates to CASSDAGGYTF.